One sample yielded the 5 T cell receptor beta chains listed below, sequenced in a study of T-cell reconstitution after alpha-beta-depleted transplantation in children. Unique molecular identifiers were incorporated into the prepared TCRbeta library. From the PCR reads, TCRdb called clonotypes with MiXCR, one entry per CDR3 protein. The profile shows about 640,000 distinct CDR3 sequences, 15% to 20% of them singletons. The starting material was PBMCs from the stem cell graft donor, obtained from the stem cell graft. The source of these receptors is a human donor who donated a stem cell graft to a child with acute myeloid leukemia.

As DNA, the CDR3 is TGTGCCAGCAGCCCCCAGGAAGGCACCTGGAACTATGGCTACACCTTC. It codes for CASSPQEGTWNYGYTF. V and J are TRBV7-2 and TRBJ1-2, with D unclear. CDR1 and CDR2 from the germline V gene are SGHTA and FQGNSA. With 5 bases removed from V and 2 bases from J, the gap between germline ends came to 18 bases. CDR3 length: 16 amino acids.

This clonotype has ten or more counts. V and J are TRBV9 and TRBJ2-7, with D perhaps TRBD2 (5 bases). Germline V CDR1 and CDR2: SGDLS, YYNGEE. V was pared by 4 bases and J by 7 bases, with 21 bases between. This CDR3 is built from 15 residues. The CDR3 region is CASSLGISLGDEQYF. Written as DNA, the CDR3 is TGTGCCAGCAGCCTCGGGATATCACTGGGAGATGAGCAGTACTTC.

This clonotype was seen ten or more times. This chain connects TRBV29-1 to TRBJ2-1; D gene unclear. Trimming left V 0 bases short and J 11 bases short, with 20 bases between. CDR3 length: 15 amino acids. Germline V gene sequence: CDR1 SQVTM, CDR2 ANQGSEA. The CDR3 here is CSVEDPPGYISKQFF. CDR3 bases: TGCAGCGTTGAAGACCCACCCGGGTACATATCGAAGCAGTTCTTC.

This clonotype was counted at least ten times. This chain uses TRBV29-1 with TRBJ2-5, with 9 bases that match TRBD1. CDR1 SQVTM and CDR2 ANQGSEA come from the germline V gene. CDR3 length: 12 residues. Unmatched junction bases numbered 2, after V lost 6 bases and J lost 3 bases. CDR3 nucleotides: TGCAGCGTCGGGGACAGGGAAGAGACCCAGTACTTC. Its protein is CSVGDREETQYF.

This clonotype has just a few counts. V usage is TRBV7-2 and J usage is TRBJ2-1, with no clear D. The V gene's germline CDR1 is SGHTA and CDR2 FQGNSA. V lost 2 bases and J lost 6, with 11 bases in between. The CDR3 is made up of 14 amino acids. CDR3 in DNA: TGTGCCAGCAGCTTAAAACCTCCTGGCAATGAGCAGTTCTTC. Encoded protein: CASSLKPPGNEQFF.